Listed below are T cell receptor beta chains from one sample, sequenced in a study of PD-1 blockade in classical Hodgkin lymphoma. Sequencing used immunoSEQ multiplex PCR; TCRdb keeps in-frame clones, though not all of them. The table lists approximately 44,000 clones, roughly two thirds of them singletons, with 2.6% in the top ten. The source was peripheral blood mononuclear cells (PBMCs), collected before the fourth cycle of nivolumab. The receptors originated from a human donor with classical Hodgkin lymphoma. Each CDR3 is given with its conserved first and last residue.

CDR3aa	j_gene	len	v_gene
CASSPRTSMGETQYF	TRBJ2-5	15	TRBV13
CASSVARGAHNEQFF	TRBJ2-1	15	TRBV9
CASSESVRAGELFF	TRBJ2-2	14	TRBV6-1
CASSISRGQETQYF	TRBJ2-5	14	TRBV19
CASSIRPGQVRGYTF	TRBJ1-2	15	TRBV19
CAWSVLGGELFF	TRBJ1-4	12	TRBV30
CASSLGRGAGKTQYF	TRBJ2-5	15	TRBV5-1
CASSLVGENQPQHF	TRBJ1-5	14	TRBV28
CASSEMGGVEAFF	TRBJ1-1	13	TRBV2
CASSQMRYGVYEQYF	TRBJ2-7	15	TRBV14
CAISESDRNYNEQFF	TRBJ2-1	15	TRBV10-3
CASSFHGGNTEAFF	TRBJ1-1	14	TRBV4-1
CASTAGQGPTNEKLFF	TRBJ1-4	16	TRBV7-8
CASSFANSPLHF	TRBJ1-6	12	TRBV11-2
CASSLSRGGNQPQHF	TRBJ1-5	15	TRBV27
CASSEAWGVQGRFTEAFF	TRBJ1-1	18	TRBV2
CASRRGRDETQYF	TRBJ2-5	13	TRBV6-1
CASSLVYEVNEQFF	TRBJ2-1	14	TRBV5-1
CASSLFHVPETSGGNPTDTQYF	TRBJ2-3	22	TRBV5-1
CASSSTENTEAFF	TRBJ1-1	13	TRBV7-9
CTSSHIKPGKRGNTIYF	TRBJ1-3	17	TRBV1
CASSLVLGHTEAFF	TRBJ1-1	14	TRBV7-9
CASSRGILTEAFF	TRBJ1-1	13	TRBV6-6
CASSLGRGGGYTF	TRBJ1-2	13	TRBV7-2
CASSIGGHNEQFF	TRBJ2-1	13	TRBV19
CASSYSNLDEQFF	TRBJ2-1	13	TRBV6-6
CASSYDRDLSGANVLTF	TRBJ2-6	17	TRBV7-9
CASSSQGDTGELFF	TRBJ2-2	14	TRBV7-9
CASSLDPPREGETEAFF	TRBJ1-1	17	TRBV11-2
CASSFYSGSSGNTIYF	TRBJ1-3	16	TRBV5-5
CASSEMGDYGYTF	TRBJ1-2	13	TRBV10-1
CASRHRGAGENTEAFF	TRBJ1-1	16	TRBV6-6
CASSIDLSQETQYF	TRBJ2-5	14	TRBV19
CASSPRLEVYNEQFF	TRBJ2-1	15	TRBV7-9
CASSLSPGTGREQYF	TRBJ2-7	15	TRBV5-6
CASSLEGNDNQPQHF	TRBJ1-5	15	TRBV28
CASSDRDDNQPQHF	TRBJ1-5	14	TRBV5-1
CASSLVRAGGEQYF	TRBJ2-7	14	TRBV7-2
CASRLKPHRGWGHKYEQYF	TRBJ2-7	19	TRBV12-2
CASSEERSGNTIYF	TRBJ1-3	14	TRBV25-1
CASSLVGAGNTIYF	TRBJ1-3	14	TRBV7-9